The T cell receptor (beta chain) under discussion was sequenced for a study of blood T cell repertoires in COVID-19. Study at large: There were acute and convalescent COVID-19 samples, and they came from the United States, Italy and Spain. T cells, B-cell-depleted T cells, or PBMCs provided the cDNA or gDNA that served as material.

Cohort allocation depended upon clinical history that participants reported. The germline V gene has CDR1 SGDLS and CDR2 YYNGEE. The CDR3 length is 13 residues. V shed 3 bases and J shed 1 base, with 7 bases lying between them. Original handling: From reference gene primer amplification, estimates of nucleated cell counts were derived. Assay: immunoSEQ multiplex PCR; the TCRdb copy retains only in-frame clones and omits some. That table gives V, J and clone size, and the DNA gave D and trimming. The sample lists under 150,000 clones, roughly 90% occurring once. Sequencing was performed on PBMCs or T cells enriched from blood (not recorded which). The rearrangement links TRBV9 to TRBJ1-1; D not resolved. The receptor was isolated from a woman aged 25 to 39 with acute COVID-19. The CDR3 is CASSETGNTEAFF. The CDR3 nucleotides read TGTGCCAGCAGCGAAACGGGGAACACTGAAGCTTTCTTT.